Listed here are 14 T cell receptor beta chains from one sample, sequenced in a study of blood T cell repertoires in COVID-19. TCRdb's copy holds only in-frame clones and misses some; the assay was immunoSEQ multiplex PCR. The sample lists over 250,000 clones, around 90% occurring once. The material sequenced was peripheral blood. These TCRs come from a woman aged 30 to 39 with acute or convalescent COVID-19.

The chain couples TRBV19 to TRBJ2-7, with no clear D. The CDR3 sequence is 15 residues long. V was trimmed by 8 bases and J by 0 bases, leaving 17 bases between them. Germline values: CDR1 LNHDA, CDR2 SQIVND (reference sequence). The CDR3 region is CASAYAALGSYEQYF. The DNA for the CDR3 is TGTGCCAGTGCCTACGCGGCGCTAGGCTCCTACGAGCAGTACTTC.

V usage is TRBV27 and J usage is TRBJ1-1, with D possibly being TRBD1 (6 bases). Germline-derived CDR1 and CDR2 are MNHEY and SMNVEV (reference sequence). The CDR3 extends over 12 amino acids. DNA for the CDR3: TGTGCTCGCACAGGGATGGGCACTGAAGCTTTCTTT. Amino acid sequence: CARTGMGTEAFF.

The CDR3 DNA sequence: TGTGCCAGCAGCTTAGTCCGCGGGAGCAGGACCGGGGAGCTGTTTTTT. It translates to CASSLVRGSRTGELFF. This chain connects TRBV11-2 to TRBJ2-2; TRBD2 matches 7 bases. With 1 base clipped from V and 5 bases from J, the junction kept 7 bases outside the gene matches. Germline loops: CDR1 SGHAT, CDR2 FQNNGV. The length of the CDR3 is 16 residues.

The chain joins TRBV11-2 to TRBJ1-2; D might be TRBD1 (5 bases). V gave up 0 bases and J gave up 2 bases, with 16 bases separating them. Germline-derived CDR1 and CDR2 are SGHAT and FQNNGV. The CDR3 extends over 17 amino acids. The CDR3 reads CASSLDDRGKFNYGYTF. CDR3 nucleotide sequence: TGTGCCAGCAGCTTAGATGATAGGGGAAAGTTCAACTATGGCTACACCTTC. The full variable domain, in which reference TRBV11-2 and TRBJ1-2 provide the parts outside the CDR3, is EAGVAQSPRYKIIEKRQSVAFWCNPISGHATLYWYQQILGQGPKLLIQFQNNGVVDDSQLPKDRFSAERLKGVDSTLKIQPAKLEDSAVYLCASSLDDRGKFNYGYTFGSGTRLTVV.

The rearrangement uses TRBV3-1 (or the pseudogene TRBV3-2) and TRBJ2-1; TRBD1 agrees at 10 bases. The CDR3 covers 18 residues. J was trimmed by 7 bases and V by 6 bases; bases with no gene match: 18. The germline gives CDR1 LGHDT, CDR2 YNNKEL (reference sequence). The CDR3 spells CASRPRRTGGIAANEQFF. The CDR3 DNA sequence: TGTGCCAGCAGGCCCCGCCGGACAGGGGGAATAGCGGCTAATGAGCAGTTCTTC.

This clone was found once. In DNA, the CDR3 is TGCGCCAGCAGCTCCGGACTAGCGGGAGCTGGGGCCAACGTCCTGACTTTC. Translation gives CASSSGLAGAGANVLTF. The chain links TRBV5-1 to TRBJ2-6; 13 bases are a match to TRBD2. The CDR3 loop spans 17 amino acids. The ends lost 3 bases at V and 2 bases at J; junction bases unmatched: 2. In germline, CDR1 is SGHRS, CDR2 YFSETQ.

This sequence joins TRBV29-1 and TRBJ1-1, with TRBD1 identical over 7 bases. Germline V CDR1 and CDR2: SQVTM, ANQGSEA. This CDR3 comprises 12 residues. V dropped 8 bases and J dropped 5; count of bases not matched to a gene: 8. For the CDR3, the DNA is TGCAGCCTGAACAGGGGACGGACTGAAGCTTTCTTT. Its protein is CSLNRGRTEAFF. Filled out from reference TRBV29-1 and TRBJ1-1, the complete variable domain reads SAVISQKPSRDICQRGTSLTIQCQVDSQVTMMFWYRQQPGQSLTLIATANQGSEATYESGFVIDKFPISRPNLTFSTLTVSNMSPEDSSIYLCSLNRGRTEAFFGQGTRLTVV.

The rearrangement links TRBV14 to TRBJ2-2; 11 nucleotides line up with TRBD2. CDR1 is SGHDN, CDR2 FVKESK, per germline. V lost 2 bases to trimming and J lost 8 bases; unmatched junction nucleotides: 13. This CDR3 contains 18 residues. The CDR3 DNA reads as TGTGCCAGCAGCCAATTGTCTAGCGGGAGGATAAGGTCTGGGGAGCTGTTTTTT. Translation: CASSQLSSGRIRSGELFF.

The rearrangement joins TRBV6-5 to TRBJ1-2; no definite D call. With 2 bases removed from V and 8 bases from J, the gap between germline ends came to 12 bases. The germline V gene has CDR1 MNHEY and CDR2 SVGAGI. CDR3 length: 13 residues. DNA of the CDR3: TGTGCCAGCAGTTACGGACGGACTAAGGGCTACACCTTC. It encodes CASSYGRTKGYTF.

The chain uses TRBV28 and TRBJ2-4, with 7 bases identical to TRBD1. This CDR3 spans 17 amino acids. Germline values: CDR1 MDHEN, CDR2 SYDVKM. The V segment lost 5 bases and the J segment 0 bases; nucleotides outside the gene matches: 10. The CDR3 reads CASSRWDSPLAKNIQYF. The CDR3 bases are TGTGCCAGCAGTCGTTGGGACAGCCCCCTAGCCAAAAACATTCAGTACTTC.

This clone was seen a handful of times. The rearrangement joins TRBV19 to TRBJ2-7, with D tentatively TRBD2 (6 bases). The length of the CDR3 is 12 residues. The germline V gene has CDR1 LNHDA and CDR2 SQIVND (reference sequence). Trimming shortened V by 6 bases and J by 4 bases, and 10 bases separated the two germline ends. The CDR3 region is CASSGSLYEQYF. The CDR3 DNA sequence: TGTGCCAGTAGCGGGAGTCTGTACGAGCAGTACTTC.

CDR3 region: CASSGGVSYTF. CDR3 nucleotides: TGTGCCAGCAGTGGGGGGGTGAGCTACACCTTC. This chain links TRBV27 with TRBJ1-2, with D possibly TRBD1 on 5 matching bases. The CDR3 covers 11 residues. Germline CDR1 is MNHEY and CDR2 is SMNVEV (reference sequence). V lost 5 bases and J lost 9, with 10 bases in between.

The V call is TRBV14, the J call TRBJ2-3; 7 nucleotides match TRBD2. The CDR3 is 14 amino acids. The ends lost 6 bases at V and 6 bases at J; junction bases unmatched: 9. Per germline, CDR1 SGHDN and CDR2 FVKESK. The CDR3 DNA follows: TGTGCCAGCAGAGGGGACCCCGGGAGGGATACGCAGTATTTT. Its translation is CASRGDPGRDTQYF.

CDR3: CATSDTGGVGETQYF. The CDR3 nucleotides are TGTGCCACCAGTGACACAGGGGGCGTGGGGGAGACCCAGTACTTC. The chain has TRBV24-1 and TRBJ2-5; 9 bases are shared with TRBD1. The V and J ends lost 4 bases and 5 bases, in that order; junction bases with no gene match: 7. Germline V gene data show CDR1 as KGHDR and CDR2 as SFDVKD. This CDR3 is 15 amino acids long.